The rows below give T cell receptor beta chains drawn from one sample of a study of CD8 T cells in ankylosing spondylitis. TCRdb independently ran MiXCR on the 5' RACE reads; one entry per CDR3 protein. The sample consists of 300,000 to 350,000 distinct CDR3 sequences, around 21% of them appearing once. Source material: blood, either unsorted or a sorted T cell fraction (not recorded which). The receptors shown here come from a female donor with ankylosing spondylitis or in good health (not recorded which). CDR3s include the opening cysteine and the closing phenylalanine or tryptophan. A D gene is named only where the DNA matches it firmly. Some rows mark clone size as missing; the rest say once, few, many or name a class of expanded clone.

v_call,clone_size,j_call,d_call,cdr3_length,cdr3_nt,cdr3_aa
TRBV5-1,many,TRBJ2-7,.,14,TGCGCCAGCAGCTTGCCCAGCGGCACCTACGAGCAGTACTTC,CASSLPSGTYEQYF
TRBV5-1,.,TRBJ2-5,.,15,TGCGCCAGCAGCTTGACAGTTTCACACCAAGAGACCCAGTACTTC,CASSLTVSHQETQYF
TRBV3-1,.,TRBJ2-5,.,18,TGTGCCAGCAGCCAAGGAGAGGCTTCCAACCCCTTCTTGGAGACCCAGTACTTC,CASSQGEASNPFLETQYF
TRBV10-2,.,TRBJ1-2,.,13,TGCGCCAGCAGCAAACAGGGTGACTATGGCTACACCTTC,CASSKQGDYGYTF
TRBV6-2/TRBV6-3,few,TRBJ2-1,.,15,TGTGCCAGCAGTCCGCACTCCGGTCTGTCCAATGAGCAGTTCTTC,CASSPHSGLSNEQFF
TRBV20-1,.,TRBJ1-1,.,14,TGCAGTGCTACAGGCGGACACGCGAACACTGAAGCTTTCTTT,CSATGGHANTEAFF
TRBV7-2,few,TRBJ2-1,TRBD2,17,TGTGCCAGCAGCACGGACGGCCCCTCTACTAGCGGCGATGAGCAGTTCTTC,CASSTDGPSTSGDEQFF
TRBV29-1,many,TRBJ1-2,TRBD1,13,TGCAGCGTTGAAGATACAGGGGTCTCAGGCTACACCTTC,CSVEDTGVSGYTF
TRBV6-5,few,TRBJ2-1,.,15,.,CASSYRSPVGTGSVF
TRBV6-1,.,TRBJ1-6,.,12,TGTGCCAGCAGCAACAGGGATTTAGCCCTCCACTTT,CASSNRDLALHF
TRBV20-1,few,TRBJ2-3,.,10,TGCAGCGGCACGACAGATACGCAGTATTTT,CSGTTDTQYF
TRBV5-1,.,TRBJ2-3,.,13,TGCGCCAGCAGCTTGGTTGGGCAAGATACGCAGTATTTT,CASSLVGQDTQYF
TRBV28,.,TRBJ2-3,TRBD2,15,TGTGCCAGCAGTTTTTCTAGCGGGAGGACAGATACGCAGTATTTT,CASSFSSGRTDTQYF
TRBV20-1,few,TRBJ2-3,TRBD1,15,TGCAGTGCAAGAACAGGGGGCGCAGGCCCAGATACGCAGTATTTT,CSARTGGAGPDTQYF
TRBV2,.,TRBJ2-5,TRBD1,13,TGTGCCAGCAGTAGGACAGGCGAAGAGACCCAGTACTTC,CASSRTGEETQYF
TRBV9,few,TRBJ1-6,TRBD1,15,TGTGCCAGCAGCGAGACAGGGGCATATAATTCACCCCTCCACTTT,CASSETGAYNSPLHF
TRBV7-2,few,TRBJ2-1,TRBD2,15,TGTGCCAGCAGCCCGGCGGGCGGGAGTCGCGATGAGCAGTTCTTC,CASSPAGGSRDEQFF
TRBV24-1,.,TRBJ2-1,.,15,TGTGCCACCAGTGATTTAAACAGGGTTGAGGGTGAGCAGTTCTTC,CATSDLNRVEGEQFF
TRBV23-1,few,TRBJ1-4,TRBD1,15,TGCGCCAGCAGTCCTATCCGACAGGGAGGTGAAAAACTGTTTTTT,CASSPIRQGGEKLFF
TRBV7-9,many,TRBJ2-5,.,12,TGTGCCAGCAGCTTATTAGGCGAGACCCAGTACTTC,CASSLLGETQYF
TRBV11-3,few,TRBJ2-7,TRBD2,15,TGTGCCAGCAGCCGTACCCTAGCGGAAACCTACGAGCAGTACTTC,CASSRTLAETYEQYF
TRBV12-3/TRBV12-4,few,TRBJ1-4,TRBD1,14,TGTGCCAGCAGTACGGACAGGAACCACGAAAAACTGTTTTTT,CASSTDRNHEKLFF
TRBV18,.,TRBJ2-5,.,12,TGTGCCAGCTCCATCCCACAAGAGACCCAGTACTTC,CASSIPQETQYF
TRBV5-5,.,TRBJ1-4,.,11,TGTGCCAGCACAGTCCACGAAAAACTGTTTTTT,CASTVHEKLFF
TRBV4-1,.,TRBJ2-5,TRBD1,16,TGCGCCAGCAGCCAAGGGTACCGAGGGGGCTACGAGACCCAGTACTTC,CASSQGYRGGYETQYF
TRBV5-6,.,TRBJ2-1,TRBD2,15,TGTGCCAGCAGCTTGACTAGCGGGATGTTCAATGAGCAGTTCTTC,CASSLTSGMFNEQFF
TRBV6-1,.,TRBJ2-3,TRBD2,15,TGTGCCAGCAAAAGGACTAGCCGGGGTGTTAGCACGCAGTATTTT,CASKRTSRGVSTQYF
TRBV7-2,.,TRBJ2-4,.,15,TGTGCCAGCAGCTTAGAGGGAGCCCACCAAAACATTCAGTACTTC,CASSLEGAHQNIQYF
TRBV12-3/TRBV12-4,few,TRBJ1-1,.,13,TGTGCCAGCAGTTTAGGGCGAGTGGGGGAAGCTTTCTTT,CASSLGRVGEAFF
TRBV6-2/TRBV6-3,few,TRBJ2-2,.,17,TGTGCCAGCAGTACCGCTGGAGGGGGCCTGAACACCGGGGAGCTGTTTTTT,CASSTAGGGLNTGELFF
TRBV7-2,many,TRBJ1-1,.,14,TGTGCCAGCAGTTCGCACACAGGGTGGACTGAAGCTTTCTTT,CASSSHTGWTEAFF
TRBV30,few,TRBJ2-7,TRBD2,15,TGTGCCTGGAGTGTATCGGCTAGCGGGAGATCTCCCCAGTACTTC,CAWSVSASGRSPQYF
TRBV10-2,.,TRBJ1-3,.,17,TGCGCCAGCAGTGAGTCGACCGGACGACTCTCTGGAAACACCATATATTTT,CASSESTGRLSGNTIYF
TRBV5-6,few,TRBJ2-3,.,15,TGTGCCAGCAGCAGAGGGGGTTCCACCACAGATACGCAGTATTTT,CASSRGGSTTDTQYF
TRBV10-3,few,TRBJ1-1,.,14,TGTGCCATCAGGCCGTCAGGGGACAACACTGAAGCTTTCTTT,CAIRPSGDNTEAFF
TRBV4-3,few,TRBJ1-1,.,15,TGCGCCAGCAGCCAAGACTGGGGGAGGGGTACTGAAGCTTTCTTT,CASSQDWGRGTEAFF
TRBV3-1,few,TRBJ2-7,.,13,TGTGCCAGCAGCCAAGGCCACTACTACGAGCAGTACTTC,CASSQGHYYEQYF
TRBV20-1,few,TRBJ2-1,TRBD2,15,TGCAGTGTTAGGGGACTAGCGGATGGCTACAATGAGCAGTTCTTC,CSVRGLADGYNEQFF
TRBV24-1,few,TRBJ2-3,.,15,TGTGCCACCAGTGCACAGGGTTACGGTACAGATACGCAGTATTTT,CATSAQGYGTDTQYF
TRBV27,.,TRBJ1-1,.,13,TGTGCCAGCAGTTTAACGGGTTGGACTGAAGCTTTCTTT,CASSLTGWTEAFF
TRBV6-1,.,TRBJ2-1,TRBD2,18,TGTGCCAGCACCCTACATGCGGGACTACCTATTTGGAACAATGAGCAGTTCTTC,CASTLHAGLPIWNNEQFF
TRBV20-1,.,TRBJ2-5,.,14,TGCAGTGCCGCGGACGGCCTAAGGGGGGAGACCCAGTACTTC,CSAADGLRGETQYF
TRBV5-6,.,TRBJ2-1,.,16,TGTGCCAGCAGCTCCGGCTGGGAACTTGCCTACAATGAGCAGTTCTTC,CASSSGWELAYNEQFF
TRBV25-1,few,TRBJ1-4,.,16,TGTGCCAGCAGTGCGACAGGATTTGCAACTAATGAAAAACTGTTTTTT,CASSATGFATNEKLFF